This TCR beta chain was profiled in a study of cytomegalovirus exposure and HLA in healthy donors. Study details: A preliminary data release comprised 80 million or so unique TCRs obtained from HLA-typed donors. Overall study results and limits: In a later analysis, HLA-C alleles had the fewest associated TCRs, DRB1 alleles the most. Later on, analysis showed that most CMV-associated TCR beta chains appeared to be HLA-restricted. A few V segments could not be told apart, such as TRBV6-2 and TRBV6-3, and were left out.

Both 60 Vbeta primers and 13 Jbeta primers went into the PCR. Libraries were prepared by immunoSEQ multiplex PCR; TCRdb keeps only in-frame clonotypes and omits some of them. The sample lists more than 140,000 clones, 55% to 70% occurring once. The CDR3 runs to 15 residues. V gave up 3 bases and J gave up 3 bases, with 12 bases separating them. CDR1 and CDR2 (germline): KGHSH, LQKENI. Of note for this clone: The antigen remains unidentified.

Sequenced: PBMCs. The sequence derives from a woman between 25 and 40 years old in good health and CMV-seropositive. The rearrangement links TRBV18 to TRBJ1-5; TRBD1 might be the D (6 bases). The CDR3 protein is CASSPFSGVNQPQHF. DNA of the CDR3: TGTGCCAGCTCACCGTTCTCAGGGGTCAATCAGCCCCAGCATTTT.